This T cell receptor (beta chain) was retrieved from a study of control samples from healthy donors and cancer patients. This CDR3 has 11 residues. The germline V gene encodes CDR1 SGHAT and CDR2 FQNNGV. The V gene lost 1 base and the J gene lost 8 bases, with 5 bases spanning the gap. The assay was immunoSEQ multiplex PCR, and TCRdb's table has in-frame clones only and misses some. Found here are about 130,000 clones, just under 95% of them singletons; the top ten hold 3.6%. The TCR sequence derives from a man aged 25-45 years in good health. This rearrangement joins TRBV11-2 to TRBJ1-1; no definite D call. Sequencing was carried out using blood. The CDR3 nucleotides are TGTGCCAGCAGCTTAGTAGCGGAAGCTTTCTTT. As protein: CASSLVAEAFF.